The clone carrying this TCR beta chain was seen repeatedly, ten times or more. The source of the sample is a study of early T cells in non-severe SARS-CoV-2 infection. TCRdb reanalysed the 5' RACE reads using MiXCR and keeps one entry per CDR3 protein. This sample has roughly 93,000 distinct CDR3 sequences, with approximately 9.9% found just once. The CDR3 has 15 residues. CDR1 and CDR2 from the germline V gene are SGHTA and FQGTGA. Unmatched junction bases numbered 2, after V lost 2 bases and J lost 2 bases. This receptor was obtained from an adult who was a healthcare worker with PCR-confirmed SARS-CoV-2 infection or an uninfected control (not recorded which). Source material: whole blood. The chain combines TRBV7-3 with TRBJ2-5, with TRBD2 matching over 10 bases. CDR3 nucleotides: TGTGCCAGCAGCTTAGGGACTAGCGTTCAAGAGACCCAGTACTTC. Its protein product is CASSLGTSVQETQYF.